This TCR beta chain was identified during a study of Graves' ophthalmopathy and Graves' hyperthyroidism. This clonotype was seen ten or more times. CDR3 regions of TCR beta were amplified from RNA transcripts. Scientists carried out first-round RT-PCR using HTBI primers and then a second-round multiplex PCR. From the multiplex PCR reads, TCRdb called clonotypes with MiXCR, one entry per CDR3 protein. The table has nearly 400,000 distinct CDR3 sequences, approximately 20% seen once. The CDR3 covers 14 residues. Trimming pared 7 bases from V and 0 bases from J, leaving 13 bases between. Germline loops: CDR1 SGHRS, CDR2 YFSETQ.

The TCR was taken from a woman between 18 and 30 years old with Graves' ophthalmopathy. The sequencing input was peripheral blood. The chain carries TRBV5-1 and TRBJ1-1; possibly TRBD1 for D (5 bases). The CDR3 reads CASGTGTVNTEAFF. The CDR3 region has the DNA TGCGCCAGCGGGACCGGGACGGTGAACACTGAAGCTTTCTTT.